Below are 26 T cell receptor beta chains sequenced from a single sample in a study of technical replicates of blood from a few donors. Libraries were prepared by immunoSEQ multiplex PCR; TCRdb keeps only in-frame clonotypes and omits some of them. Here the sample spans around 100,000 clones, 85% to 95% being singletons. Sequencing was performed on T cells isolated from PBMCs. The receptor set was obtained from a human donor in good health.

The J gene is TRBJ2-3, the V gene TRBV5-4; the match to TRBD2 covers 8 bases. Germline V gene data show CDR1 as SGHNT and CDR2 as YYREEE (reference sequence). This CDR3 has 17 amino acids. V dropped 0 bases and J dropped 4; count of bases not matched to a gene: 10. In nucleotides, the CDR3 is TGTGCCAGCAGCTTGGTCGGGAGGGGAAAGGCTCCAGATACGCAGTATTTT. Its protein product is CASSLVGRGKAPDTQYF.

The CDR3 DNA reads as TGTGCCTGGAGTTCTAGACAGGATTTGGCTTTCTTT. It specifies CAWSSRQDLAFF. The gene calls are TRBV30 and TRBJ1-1, with D possibly matching TRBD1 (6 bases). Trimming cost V 2 bases and J 11 bases, with 15 bases left between them. The CDR3 covers 12 residues. CDR1 GTSNPN and CDR2 SVGIG come from the germline V gene (reference sequence).

The rearrangement uses TRBV20-1 and TRBJ2-5; 9 nucleotides line up with TRBD2. This CDR3 has 11 residues. CDR1 and CDR2 (germline): DFQATT, SNEGSKA (reference sequence). The trim removed 8 bases at V and 4 bases at J, leaving 2 bases unmatched. The DNA for the CDR3 is TGCAGTATTAGCGGGAGAGAGACCCAGTACTTC. It encodes CSISGRETQYF.

The chain links TRBV30 to TRBJ2-3, with 10 bases lining up with TRBD2. CDR1 and CDR2 (germline): GTSNPN, SVGIG (reference sequence). V lost 5 bases, J lost 2 bases, and 10 bases stayed unmatched. The CDR3 is 16 amino acids. CDR3 nucleotides: TGTGCCTGGCAACGGGGACTAGCGAATCCCACAGATACGCAGTATTTT. Its protein is CAWQRGLANPTDTQYF.

This sequence joins TRBV10-3 and TRBJ2-5; 9 bases agree with TRBD2. The V gene's germline CDR1 is ENHRY and CDR2 SYGVKD. The CDR3 spans 15 residues. V was pared by 4 bases and J by 2 bases, with 5 bases of the junction left unmatched. The CDR3 region has the DNA TGTGCCATCAGTGGGGCTACTAGCGGGCAAGAGACCCAGTACTTC. This translates into CAISGATSGQETQYF.

The chain has TRBV5-1 and TRBJ2-7; possibly TRBD1 for D (6 bases). The CDR3 totals 13 residues. From germline, CDR1 is SGHRS and CDR2 YFSETQ. V gave up 7 bases and J gave up 3 bases, with 14 bases separating them. CDR3 coding DNA: TGCGCCAGCGGAGACAGGACAAACTACGAGCAGTACTTC. It yields the protein CASGDRTNYEQYF.

The V and J genes are TRBV19 and TRBJ2-7; TRBD2 agrees at 9 bases. The V segment lost 1 base and the J segment 7 bases; nucleotides outside the gene matches: 8. Germline lookup yields CDR1 LNHDA and CDR2 SQIVND (reference sequence). This CDR3 is built from 15 residues. CDR3 amino acids: CASSIVQAGGREQYF. The CDR3 coding sequence is TGTGCCAGTAGTATAGTTCAAGCGGGAGGACGAGAGCAGTACTTC.

V is TRBV7-8 and J is TRBJ1-2, with 8 bases identical to TRBD1. The V and J ends lost 2 bases and 8 bases, in that order; junction bases with no gene match: 10. CDR3 length: 15 amino acids. Germline V gene sequence: CDR1 SGHVS, CDR2 FQNEAQ. Here the CDR3 reads CASSLREDRGWGYTF. The CDR3, as DNA: TGTGCCAGCAGCTTAAGGGAAGACAGGGGTTGGGGCTACACCTTC.

The rearrangement uses TRBV11-2 and TRBJ2-7; TRBD1 matches 7 bases. This CDR3 contains 13 residues. CDR1 and CDR2 (germline): SGHAT, FQNNGV. The V gene end was trimmed by 1 base and the J gene end by 6 bases; junction bases not matched to a gene: 3. CDR3 sequence: CASSLGDSSEQYF. The CDR3 nucleotides read TGTGCCAGCAGCTTAGGGGACAGTAGCGAGCAGTACTTC.

This rearrangement joins TRBV7-9 to TRBJ1-5; the D gene is possibly TRBD1 (5 bases). The V end was cut by 5 bases, the J end by 0 bases, with 11 bases between. CDR1 and CDR2 (germline): SEHNR, FQNEAQ (reference sequence). This CDR3 has 15 residues. The DNA of the CDR3 is TGTGCCAGCAGCAGACAGCCCTATAGCAATCAGCCCCAGCATTTT. The encoded protein is CASSRQPYSNQPQHF.

This clone appeared a single time. The chain has TRBV5-6 and TRBJ2-1; 7 bases align to TRBD1. The CDR3 is made up of 15 amino acids. With 7 bases clipped from V and 4 bases from J, the junction kept 11 bases outside the gene matches. Germline V lookup: CDR1 SGHDT, CDR2 YYEEEE. The CDR3 DNA reads as TGTGCCAGCGGGGGACCAGGGGGTTTATACAATGAGCAGTTCTTC. Its protein is CASGGPGGLYNEQFF.

The gene calls are TRBV6-5 and TRBJ2-2; possibly TRBD2 for D (6 bases). V shed 2 bases and J shed 4 bases, with 8 bases lying between them. CDR1 is MNHEY and CDR2 is SVGAGI in the germline V gene. The CDR3 is made up of 14 amino acids. The DNA of the CDR3 is TGTGCCAGCAGTTACGGCGGGGTCACCGGGGAGCTGTTTTTT. This codes for CASSYGGVTGELFF.

This rearrangement joins TRBV27 to TRBJ2-7, with a possible D match to TRBD1 (6 bases). V was cut by 2 bases and J by 2 bases, with 10 bases left in between. Per the germline V gene, CDR1 is MNHEY and CDR2 is SMNVEV (reference sequence). The CDR3 loop spans 14 amino acids. The CDR3 protein is CASSLVQGAYEQYF. The DNA for the CDR3 is TGTGCCAGCAGTTTAGTACAGGGAGCCTACGAGCAGTACTTC.

The chain links TRBV4-1 to TRBJ1-5; possibly TRBD1 for D (6 bases). Germline-derived CDR1 and CDR2 are MGHRA and YSYEKL. Trimming cost V 0 bases and J 6 bases, with 6 bases left between them. This CDR3 has 13 residues. As DNA, the CDR3 is TGCGCCAGCAGCCAAGACAGGGGTCAGCCCCAGCATTTT. Translating it yields CASSQDRGQPQHF.

The chain joins TRBV29-1 to TRBJ2-7; 8 bases are shared with TRBD1. The CDR3 has 11 residues. Germline values: CDR1 SQVTM, CDR2 ANQGSEA. The V segment lost 5 bases and the J segment 6 bases; nucleotides outside the gene matches: 3. The CDR3 loop is CSVFRGPEQYF. CDR3 sequence (DNA): TGCAGCGTTTTCAGGGGGCCCGAGCAGTACTTC.

This sequence joins TRBV27 and TRBJ1-5; maybe TRBD1 (6 bases). The CDR3 contains 12 residues. V was pared by 5 bases and J by 7 bases, with 9 bases between. Germline values: CDR1 MNHEY, CDR2 SMNVEV (reference sequence). Here the CDR3 DNA reads TGTGCCAGCAGTAGGGGGGGCCAGCCCCAGCATTTT. This translates into CASSRGGQPQHF.

The chain links TRBV7-6 to TRBJ2-7, with TRBD2 matching over 8 bases. V shed 4 bases, J shed 1 base, and the junction held 6 bases outside the gene matches. The CDR3 runs 15 residues. The germline gives CDR1 SGHVS, CDR2 FNYEAQ. CDR3 region: CASSSRAGASYEQYF. The CDR3 DNA sequence: TGTGCCAGCAGCTCACGAGCGGGAGCTTCCTACGAGCAGTACTTC. Drawing the rest from reference TRBV7-6 and TRBJ2-7, the complete variable domain is GAGVSQSPRYKVTKRGQDVALRCDPISGHVSLYWYRQALGQGPEFLTYFNYEAQQDKSGLPNDRFSAERPEGSISTLTIQRTEQRDSAMYRCASSSRAGASYEQYFGPGTRLTVT.

The chain is built from TRBV28 and TRBJ1-2; D call uncertain. V shed 3 bases and J shed 10 bases, with 9 bases lying between them. This CDR3 contains 11 residues. Germline assignment: CDR1 MDHEN and CDR2 SYDVKM. This CDR3 is CASSFSGDYTF. The CDR3 DNA reads as TGTGCCAGCAGTTTTAGCGGGGACTACACCTTC.

This rearrangement joins TRBV11-2 to TRBJ2-3; 8 bases are a match to TRBD2. With 0 bases clipped from V and 3 bases from J, the junction kept 5 bases outside the gene matches. This CDR3 is built from 16 residues. CDR1 SGHAT and CDR2 FQNNGV come from the germline V gene. CDR3 in DNA: TGTGCCAGCAGCTTAGATCAGGGACTAGTAACAGATACGCAGTATTTT. Amino acids: CASSLDQGLVTDTQYF.

The chain couples TRBV21-1 to TRBJ2-5; TRBD2 is the table's D call and was not checked against the DNA. TRBV21-1 is a documented pseudogene. This CDR3 is built from 12 residues. The CDR3 here is CASSTSSFFKYF. The DNA of the CDR3 is TGTGCCAGCAGCACCTCTTCCTTCTTTAAGTACTTC.

The rearrangement uses TRBV5-1 and TRBJ2-1; a weak D match, TRBD1 (6 bases). Trimming took off 4 bases at V and 6 bases at J, with 20 bases between the two ends. Germline V gene sequence: CDR1 SGHRS, CDR2 YFSETQ. The CDR3 loop spans 16 amino acids. CDR3 nucleotides: TGCGCCAGCAGCGGAACCGGGACACAAGTCACCAATGAGCAGTTCTTC. This translates into CASSGTGTQVTNEQFF. The variable domain in full, completed from reference TRBV5-1 and TRBJ2-1, reads KAGVTQTPRYLIKTRGQQVTLSCSPISGHRSVSWYQQTPGQGLQFLFEYFSETQRNKGNFPGRFSGRQFSNSRSEMNVSTLELGDSALYLCASSGTGTQVTNEQFFGPGTRLTVL.

The chain employs TRBV7-2 and TRBJ1-1, with TRBD1 identical over 10 bases. CDR1 and CDR2 from the germline V gene are SGHTA and FQGNSA. The CDR3 extends over 17 amino acids. The V segment lost 1 base and the J segment 11 bases; nucleotides outside the gene matches: 16. This chain's CDR3 is CASSLVDRGFRPGAAFF. DNA of the CDR3: TGTGCCAGCAGCTTAGTGGACAGGGGGTTTCGACCGGGGGCCGCTTTCTTT.

The chain is built from TRBV6-5 and TRBJ1-1, with 11 nucleotides matching TRBD1. Germline V gene data show CDR1 as MNHEY and CDR2 as SVGAGI. V gave up 8 bases and J gave up 4 bases; unmatched junction bases: 9. The CDR3 covers 15 residues. CDR3 sequence (DNA): TGTGCCAGCCTACGGACAGGGGGCCGGAGCACTGAAGCTTTCTTT. Protein: CASLRTGGRSTEAFF.

V and J are TRBV19 and TRBJ2-1; D unresolved. The germline V gene encodes CDR1 LNHDA and CDR2 SQIVND (reference sequence). CDR3 length: 13 residues. Trimming shortened V by 2 bases and J by 4 bases, and 6 bases separated the two germline ends. The chain's CDR3 is CASSIKQYNEQFF. In nucleotides, the CDR3 is TGTGCCAGTAGTATAAAACAGTACAATGAGCAGTTCTTC.

J is TRBJ1-1 and V is TRBV4-1, with D perhaps TRBD1 (5 bases). The germline V gene has CDR1 MGHRA and CDR2 YSYEKL. Trimming cost V 2 bases and J 1 base, with 17 bases left between them. The CDR3 extends over 17 amino acids. The CDR3: CASSQSGMGGSNTEAFF. As DNA, the CDR3 is TGCGCCAGCAGCCAATCGGGGATGGGGGGGTCGAACACTGAAGCTTTCTTT.

This clone has a single count. The chain joins TRBV5-4 to TRBJ2-1; no definite D call. The CDR3 covers 13 residues. V gave up 5 bases and J gave up 6 bases, with 12 bases separating them. Germline assignment: CDR1 SGHNT and CDR2 YYREEE (reference sequence). CDR3 in amino acids: CASSSEISNEQFF. The CDR3 DNA follows: TGTGCCAGCAGTTCCGAGATTTCCAATGAGCAGTTCTTC.